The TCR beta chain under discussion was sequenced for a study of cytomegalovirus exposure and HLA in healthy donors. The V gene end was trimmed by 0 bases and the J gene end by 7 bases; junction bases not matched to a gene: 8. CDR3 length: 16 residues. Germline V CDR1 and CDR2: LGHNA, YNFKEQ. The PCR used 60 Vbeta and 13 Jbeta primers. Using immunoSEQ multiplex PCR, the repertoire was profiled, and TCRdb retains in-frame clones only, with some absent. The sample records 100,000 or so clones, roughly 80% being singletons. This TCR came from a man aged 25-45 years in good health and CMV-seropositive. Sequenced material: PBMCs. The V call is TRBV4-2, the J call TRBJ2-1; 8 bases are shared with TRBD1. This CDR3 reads CASSQDGGTGLNEQFF. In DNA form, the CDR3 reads TGTGCCAGCAGCCAAGATGGGGGGACAGGTTTGAATGAGCAGTTCTTC.